This TCR beta chain came from a study of cytomegalovirus exposure and HLA in healthy donors. The PCR employed 60 Vbeta primers together with 13 Jbeta primers. This table comes from immunoSEQ multiplex PCR, and its TCRdb copy is limited to in-frame clones, with some not included. The table includes about 150,000 clones, roughly 77% detected once. The CDR3 has 16 amino acids. CDR1 is SGHRS and CDR2 is YFSETQ in the germline V gene. Trimming at V came to 4 bases and at J to 2 bases, leaving 11 bases not matched to a gene. Study-level findings and limits: The likely origin of a cluster of highly shared sequence variants was a sequencing artifact. Only CMV serostatus was available as immune exposure information.

Turning to this clone: Its antigen is unknown.

What was sequenced was PBMCs. The sequence came from a young man in good health and CMV-seropositive. This chain connects TRBV5-1 to TRBJ1-2, with 7 bases aligning to TRBD1. CDR3: CASSPGTASRNYGYTF. CDR3 DNA: TGCGCCAGCAGCCCTGGGACAGCCTCAAGGAACTATGGCTACACCTTC.